This entry is about one T cell receptor (beta chain). The data originate from a study of human T cells and chemical hapten exposure. The CDR3 length is 14 residues. Trimming left V 0 bases short and J 3 bases short, with 11 bases between. Looked up from germline, CDR1 is SQVTM and CDR2 is ANQGSEA. TCRdb re-analysed the RACE reads in MiXCR, keeping a single row per CDR3 protein. The sample holds about 180,000 distinct CDR3 sequences, roughly 30% seen once. Time point of the sample: pre-sensitization, week 0. As for treatment: therapeutic diphenylcyclopropenone sensitization with weekly scalp DPC. The genes are TRBV29-1 and TRBJ2-5, with D unresolved. The clonotype was recovered from a woman under 40 with alopecia areata. Some clones in this sample may be carry-over from other donors' samples. The sequences come from whole blood, collected in connection with sensitization to the hapten diphenylcyclopropenone (DPC). CDR3 DNA sequence: TGCAGCGTTGAAGAGGGCCACGCGAAAGAGACCCAGTACTTC. Protein sequence: CSVEEGHAKETQYF.